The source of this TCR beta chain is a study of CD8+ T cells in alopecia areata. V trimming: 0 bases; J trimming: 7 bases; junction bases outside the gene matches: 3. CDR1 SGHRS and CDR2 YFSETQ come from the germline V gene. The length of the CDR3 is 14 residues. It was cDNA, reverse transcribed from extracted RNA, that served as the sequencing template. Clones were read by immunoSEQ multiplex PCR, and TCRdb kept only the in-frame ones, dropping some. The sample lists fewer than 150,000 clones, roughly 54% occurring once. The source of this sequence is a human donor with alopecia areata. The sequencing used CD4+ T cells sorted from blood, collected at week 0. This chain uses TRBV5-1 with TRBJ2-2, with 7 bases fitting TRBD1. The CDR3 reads CASSLAGQVGELFF. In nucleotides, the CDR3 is TGCGCCAGCAGCTTGGCAGGACAGGTCGGGGAGCTGTTTTTT.